Listed here is a single TCR beta chain. This clone appeared a single time. Its antigen is still unknown. There are no base qualities to consult, and no much larger clone falls within one base. These data come from a study of blood T cell repertoires in COVID-19 (dated by TCRdb to between 2020 and 2021). Looking at the study overall: Samples covering the acute and convalescent phases of COVID-19 were provided by collaborators in the United States, Italy and Spain. Nearly every sample came with metadata listing a de-identified subject ID, COVID-19 status, age in years and sex. HLA class I and class II types, where available, came from metadata supplied by the sample provider rather than from assay-based typing. The prospective study material was composed of cDNA or gDNA derived from T cells, B-cell-depleted T cells, or PBMCs. The repertoires were released in a freely available public database intended as a resource for research on the immune response to SARS-CoV-2. Samples were obtained from the ongoing ImmuneRACE study (first 160 participants) and from over 1,000 subjects provided by 6 global collaborators. The dataset comprised deeply sampled blood TCRbeta repertoires from subjects exposed to, actively infected with, or recovered from COVID-19. Study-wide conclusions, independent of this receptor: The quantity of clinical and demographic metadata differed by source and by participant and was supplied without curation.

Enrolling through a virtual design, the prospective study's participants ranged in age from about 18 to 89 years and lived across more than 20 United States geographic areas. To assign participants to cohorts, the prospective study relied on clinical history that participants themselves reported in a screening survey and a study questionnaire. Mobile phlebotomists in the prospective study collected whole blood, serum and a nasopharyngeal or oropharyngeal swab from every participant. Participants in the prospective study had the option to provide additional blood draws and questionnaires over an approximately two-month period. Blood samples from the prospective study were shipped frozen or at room temperature prior to DNA extraction. Per the germline V gene, MNHEY is the CDR1 and SVGAGI is the CDR2. From the cysteine through the phenylalanine, the CDR3 covers 13 amino acids. Just the 39-base CDR3 DNA is kept, in frame starting at base 1. The V and J ends are trimmed by 7 bases and 5 bases, leaving 11 bases between them.

TCRbeta CDR3 regions were amplified from genomic DNA using the immunoSEQ Assay, a bias-controlled multiplex PCR. For the original study's pipeline: The number of nucleated cells in each sample was estimated from the amplification of reference gene primers within the assay. To quantify the absolute abundance of each unique TCRbeta CDR3 rearrangement, sequence reads were collapsed and filtered. For each sample, productive Simpson clonality was calculated as the square root of Simpson's diversity index over productive rearrangements. The clones in this table, taken by TCRdb from immuneACCESS, are in-frame only. Not every clone is retained; where verified, under half of the shortfall comes from an unresolved V gene, and the cause of the rest is unknown. That table gives V, J and clone size, and the DNA gave D and trimming. For this sample the table gives approximately 220,000 clones, of which 65% to 90% were detected only once. The ten largest clones add up to 3.8% of the sample.

This chain joins TRBV6-5 to TRBJ2-2, and TRBD2 may be the D gene, going by 5 matching bases. Sequences were obtained from PBMCs or T cells enriched from blood (not recorded which). The receptor comes from a woman aged 40 to 50 with acute COVID-19. The base sequence is TGTGCCAGCAAGTCACGAGGGACCGGGGAGCTGTTTTTT. Its protein reads: CASKSRGTGELFF.